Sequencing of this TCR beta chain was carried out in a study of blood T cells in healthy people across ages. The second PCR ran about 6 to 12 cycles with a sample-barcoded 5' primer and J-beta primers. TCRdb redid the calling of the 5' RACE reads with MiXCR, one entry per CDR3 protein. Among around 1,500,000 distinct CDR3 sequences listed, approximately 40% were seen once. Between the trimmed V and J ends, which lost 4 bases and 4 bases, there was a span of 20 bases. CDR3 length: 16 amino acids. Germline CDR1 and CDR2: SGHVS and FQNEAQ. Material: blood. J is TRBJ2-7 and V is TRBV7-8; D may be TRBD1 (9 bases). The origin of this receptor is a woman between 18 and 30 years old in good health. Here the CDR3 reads CASSYREGQGVYEQYF. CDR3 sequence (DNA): TGTGCCAGCAGCTACCGGGAGGGACAGGGAGTTTACGAGCAGTACTTC.